This is a list of T cell receptor beta chains from one sample in a study of blood T cell repertoires in COVID-19. Generated by immunoSEQ multiplex PCR, the TCRdb table keeps only in-frame clones and is missing some. The sample consists of fewer than 90,000 clones, 88% of them appearing once. The sequenced sample was peripheral blood. These receptors all stem from a human donor in a cohort sampled during active COVID-19. CDR3s include the opening cysteine and the closing phenylalanine or tryptophan. A D gene is named only where the DNA matches it firmly.

J gene,V gene,D gene,CDR3 protein,CDR3 DNA
TRBJ1-2,TRBV6-6,.,CASYDISLREYYGYTF,TGTGCCAGCTATGACATTTCGCTCAGGGAATACTATGGCTACACCTTC
TRBJ1-6,TRBV30,TRBD1,CAWHGTGRNDNSPLHF,TGTGCCTGGCACGGGACAGGGAGAAATGATAATTCACCCCTCCACTTT
TRBJ1-5,TRBV28,.,CATVRGASNQPQHF,TGTGCCACCGTCCGGGGGGCGAGCAATCAGCCCCAGCATTTT
TRBJ1-2,TRBV27,.,CASRLTGTNYGYTF,TGTGCCAGCAGATTAACAGGGACTAACTATGGCTACACCTTC
TRBJ2-2,TRBV3-1/TRBV3-2,TRBD1,CASSQPTGAANTGELFF,TGTGCCAGCAGCCAGCCGACAGGGGCGGCGAACACCGGGGAGCTGTTTTTT
TRBJ2-1,TRBV6-2/TRBV6-3,TRBD2,CASSYSPPSGIYNEQFF,TGTGCCAGCAGTTACTCCCCGCCTAGCGGGATTTACAATGAGCAGTTCTTC
TRBJ2-3,TRBV11-2,TRBD2,CASSLKPAGTFTDTQYF,TGTGCCAGCAGCTTAAAACCAGCGGGGACCTTCACAGATACGCAGTATTTT
TRBJ2-2,TRBV10-2,TRBD2,CASSEVSGRSLRELFF,TGCGCCAGCAGTGAGGTTAGCGGGAGATCTCTCCGGGAGCTGTTTTTT
TRBJ2-1,TRBV6-5,TRBD2,CASGRLAGTNEQFF,TGTGCCAGCGGGAGACTAGCGGGAACAAATGAGCAGTTCTTC
TRBJ2-1,TRBV13,TRBD1,CASSPGTGGNEQFF,TGTGCCAGCAGCCCGGGGACAGGGGGCAATGAGCAGTTCTTC
TRBJ1-5,TRBV28,TRBD1,CASRETGGAGQPQHF,TGTGCCAGCAGAGAGACAGGGGGCGCCGGCCAGCCCCAGCATTTT